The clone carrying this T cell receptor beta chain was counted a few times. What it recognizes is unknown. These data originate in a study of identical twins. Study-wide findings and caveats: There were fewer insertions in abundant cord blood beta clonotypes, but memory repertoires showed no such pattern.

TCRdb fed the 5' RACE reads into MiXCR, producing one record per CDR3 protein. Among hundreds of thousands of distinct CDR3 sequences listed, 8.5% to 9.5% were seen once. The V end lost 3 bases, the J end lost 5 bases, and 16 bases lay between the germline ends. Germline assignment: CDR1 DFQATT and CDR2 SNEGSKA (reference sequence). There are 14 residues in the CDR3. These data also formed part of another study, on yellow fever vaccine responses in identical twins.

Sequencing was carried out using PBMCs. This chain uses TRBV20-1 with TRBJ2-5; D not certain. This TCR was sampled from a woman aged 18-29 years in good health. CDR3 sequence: CSARPFGVRETQYF. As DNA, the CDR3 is TGCAGTGCTAGGCCATTTGGGGTTCGGGAGACCCAGTACTTC.